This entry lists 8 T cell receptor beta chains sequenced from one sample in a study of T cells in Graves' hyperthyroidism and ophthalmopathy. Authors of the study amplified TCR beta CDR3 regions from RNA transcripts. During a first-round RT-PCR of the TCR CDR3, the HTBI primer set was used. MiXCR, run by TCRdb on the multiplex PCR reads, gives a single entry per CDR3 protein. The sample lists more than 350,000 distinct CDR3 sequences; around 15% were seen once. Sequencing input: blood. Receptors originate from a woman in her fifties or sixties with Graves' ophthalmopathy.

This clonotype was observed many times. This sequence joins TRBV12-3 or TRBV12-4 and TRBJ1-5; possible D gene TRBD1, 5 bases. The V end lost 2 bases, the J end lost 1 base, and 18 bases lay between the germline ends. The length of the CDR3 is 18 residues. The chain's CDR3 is CASSLRVGGSRSNQPQHF. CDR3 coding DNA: TGTGCCAGCAGTTTACGGGTCGGGGGATCCCGGAGCAATCAGCCCCAGCATTTT.

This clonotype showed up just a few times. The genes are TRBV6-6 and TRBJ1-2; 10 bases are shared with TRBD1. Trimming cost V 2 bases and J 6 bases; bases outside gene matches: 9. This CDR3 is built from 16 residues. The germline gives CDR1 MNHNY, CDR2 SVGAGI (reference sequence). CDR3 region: CASSYGTTGGADGYTF. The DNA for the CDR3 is TGTGCCAGCAGTTACGGGACGACAGGGGGCGCGGATGGCTACACCTTC.

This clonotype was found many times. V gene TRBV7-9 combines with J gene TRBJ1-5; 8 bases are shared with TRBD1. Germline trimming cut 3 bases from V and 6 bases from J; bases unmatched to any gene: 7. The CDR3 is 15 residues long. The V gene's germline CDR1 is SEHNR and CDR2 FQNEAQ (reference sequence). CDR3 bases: TGTGCCAGCAGCTTGACAGGGGCTCGCGGTCAGCCCCAGCATTTT. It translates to CASSLTGARGQPQHF.

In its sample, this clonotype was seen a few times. CDR3 nucleotide sequence: TGTGCCACCAGTGCCAGCAGCGGGAGTATTGACAATGAGCAGTTCTTC. Translating gives CATSASSGSIDNEQFF. The genes are TRBV24-1 and TRBJ2-1; 8 positions match TRBD2. This CDR3 spans 16 amino acids. V lost 5 bases, J lost 5 bases, and 10 bases stayed unmatched. The germline V gene has CDR1 KGHDR and CDR2 SFDVKD.

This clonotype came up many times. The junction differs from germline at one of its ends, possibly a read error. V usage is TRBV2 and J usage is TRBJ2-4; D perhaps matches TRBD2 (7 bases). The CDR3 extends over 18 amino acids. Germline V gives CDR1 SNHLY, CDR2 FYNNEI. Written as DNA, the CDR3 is TGTGCGAGCACGGGCGCCGGGGGGCTGGGGGTAGCCAAAAACATTCAGTACTTC. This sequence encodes CASTGAGGLGVAKNIQYF.

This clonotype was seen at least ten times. The CDR3 spells CAWRAPGHRTSPQHF. CDR3 DNA sequence: TGTGCCTGGAGGGCACCGGGCCACCGCACGTCACCCCAGCATTTT. The genes are TRBV30 and TRBJ1-5, with unresolved D. V was clipped by 3 bases and J by 10 bases, with 22 bases between them. The CDR3 has 15 amino acids. Germline V gives CDR1 GTSNPN, CDR2 SVGIG (reference sequence).

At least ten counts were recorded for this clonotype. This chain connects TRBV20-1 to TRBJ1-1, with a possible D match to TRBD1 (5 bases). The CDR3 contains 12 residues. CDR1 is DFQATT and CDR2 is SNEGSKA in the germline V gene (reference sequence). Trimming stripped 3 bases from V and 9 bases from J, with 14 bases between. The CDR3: CSASEGRQQAFF. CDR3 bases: TGCAGTGCTAGCGAGGGACGGCAGCAAGCTTTCTTT.

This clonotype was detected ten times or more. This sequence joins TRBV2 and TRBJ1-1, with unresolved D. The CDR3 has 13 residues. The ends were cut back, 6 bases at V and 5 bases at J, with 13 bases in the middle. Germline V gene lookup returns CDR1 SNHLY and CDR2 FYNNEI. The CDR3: CASRAGRRTEAFF. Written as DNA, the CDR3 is TGTGCCAGCAGAGCGGGCCGGAGGACTGAAGCTTTCTTT.